This is a list of T cell receptor beta chains from one sample in a study of OX40 agonist ivuxolimab in advanced cancers. Sequencing used immunoSEQ multiplex PCR; TCRdb keeps in-frame clones, though not all of them. The table includes 130,000 or so clones, roughly 93% detected once. Source: CD4+ or CD8+ T cells sorted from blood, taken in a trial of the OX40 agonist ivuxolimab. The receptors were gathered from an adult with an advanced solid tumor such as melanoma, head and neck, liver or kidney cancer. Each CDR3 is given with its conserved first and last residue. Each record gives: D gene, clone size, J gene, V gene, CDR3 DNA, CDR3 protein. A D gene is named only where the DNA matches it firmly. Clone size is not always given. Where it is, it says once, few, many or a class for expanded clones.

.	.	TRBJ2-3	TRBV9	TGTGCCAGCAGCCCCCCGGGGACCCCAGATACGCAGTATTTT	CASSPPGTPDTQYF
.	once	TRBJ1-2	TRBV7-9	TGTGCCAGCAGCCTCACTTCCAGGGATTATGGCTACACCTTC	CASSLTSRDYGYTF
TRBD1	.	TRBJ1-2	TRBV6-6	TGTGCCAGCAGACGCGATACGACCGGGACAGGGCTCGGCTACACCTTC	CASRRDTTGTGLGYTF
.	.	TRBJ2-5	TRBV10-3	TGTGCCATCAGTGAGTCCGGACAACGGGAGACCCAGTACTTC	CAISESGQRETQYF
.	.	TRBJ1-1	TRBV19	TGTGCCAGTAGTACGATGCGGACTGAAGCTTTCTTT	CASSTMRTEAFF
.	.	TRBJ1-1	TRBV5-6	TGTGCCAGCAGCTTGCGGCGGAGGGCAACCCCTGAAGCTTTCTTT	CASSLRRRATPEAFF
.	.	TRBJ1-2	TRBV21-1	TGTGCCACTCGGACAGGGTTACCTGGCTACACCTTC	CATRTGLPGYTF
.	once	TRBJ2-5	TRBV5-1	TGCGCCAGCAGCTTGGGTCCGGAACAGACCCAGTACTTC	CASSLGPEQTQYF
.	.	TRBJ1-1	TRBV11-3	TGTGCCAGCAGCTTATCGGGATCAACAAACACTGAAGCTTTCTTT	CASSLSGSTNTEAFF
TRBD2	.	TRBJ2-1	TRBV7-8	TGTGCCAGCAGCTTAGGAGGCGCGGGGGGGGACAATGAGCAGTTCTTC	CASSLGGAGGDNEQFF
.	.	TRBJ2-2	TRBV5-1	TGCGCCAGCAGCTGGACTCAGGGGCCCGGGGAGCTGTTTTTT	CASSWTQGPGELFF
.	.	TRBJ1-5	TRBV6-1	TGTGCCAGCGGAGGACAGTCTAGCAATCAGCCCCAGCATTTT	CASGGQSSNQPQHF
TRBD1	.	TRBJ2-2	TRBV29-1	TGCAGCGTTCTCCGGGACAGGGGAAGCACCGGGGAGCTGTTTTTT	CSVLRDRGSTGELFF
.	.	TRBJ1-2	TRBV6-5	TGTGCCACCAGGCGGGGATGGGGCCCAAACTATGGCTACACCTTC	CATRRGWGPNYGYTF
TRBD2	.	TRBJ2-7	TRBV5-4	TGTGCCAGCAGCCCGCCACTAGCGGAGGGAATCGACGAGCAGTACTTC	CASSPPLAEGIDEQYF
.	.	TRBJ1-2	TRBV29-1	TGCAGCGTAAACCCACAGGGTGGTAACTATGGCTACACCTTC	CSVNPQGGNYGYTF
TRBD2	.	TRBJ2-1	TRBV7-9	TGTGCCAGCAGCTTATTAGCGGGAGGAGATGAGCAGTTCTTC	CASSLLAGGDEQFF
.	.	TRBJ2-2	TRBV6-5	TGTGCCAGCCTCGGCGGGGGCCGGGGAGGGGAGCTGTTTTTT	CASLGGGRGGELFF
.	.	TRBJ2-7	TRBV27	TGTGCCAGCAGCCTTGGGGGGAGCTCCTACGAGCAGTACTTC	CASSLGGSSYEQYF
.	few	TRBJ1-3	TRBV28	TGTGCCAGCAGACCAGGGGATGTTATCAGAAACACCATATATTTT	CASRPGDVIRNTIYF